Each of the 14 T cell receptor beta chains below was sequenced from the same sample in a study of technical replicates of blood from several donors. Produced via immunoSEQ multiplex PCR; TCRdb's table is partial and in-frame only. The sample contains about 61,000 clones, less than 98% of which appear only once. Material for sequencing was T cells isolated from PBMCs. The source is a human donor in good health.

The gene calls are TRBV13 and TRBJ1-5; possible D gene TRBD1, 6 bases. Germline V gene data show CDR1 as PRHDT and CDR2 as FYEKMQ (reference sequence). V lost 5 bases and J lost 9, with 14 bases in between. The CDR3 has 13 amino acids. In DNA, the CDR3 is TGTGCCAGCAGCCCGTTAAGGGGGAGGCCCCAGCATTTT. Protein: CASSPLRGRPQHF. Combining the CDR3 with reference TRBV13 and TRBJ1-5 gives the whole variable domain AAGVIQSPRHLIKEKRETATLKCYPIPRHDTVYWYQQGPGQDPQFLISFYEKMQSDKGSIPDRFSAQQFSDYHSELNMSSLELGDSALYFCASSPLRGRPQHFGDGTRLSIL.

This clone was detected only once. J is TRBJ2-5 and V is TRBV20-1; D is uncertain. The germline gives CDR1 DFQATT, CDR2 SNEGSKA (reference sequence). The CDR3 totals 11 residues. This chain's CDR3 is CLVGLQETQYF. The CDR3 DNA is TGCTTGGTTGGCTTACAAGAGACCCAGTACTTC.

This chain's CDR3 is CASTQGGTGTEAFF. The CDR3 DNA reads TGTGCCAGCACACAAGGGGGCACGGGGACTGAAGCTTTCTTT. The genes are TRBV19 and TRBJ1-1, with TRBD1 identical over 7 bases. The germline gives CDR1 LNHDA, CDR2 SQIVND (reference sequence). The V gene end was trimmed by 9 bases and the J gene end by 5 bases; junction bases not matched to a gene: 12. The CDR3 has 14 residues.

The rearrangement links TRBV7-8 to TRBJ2-3, with 8 bases that match TRBD2. With 2 bases clipped from V and 3 bases from J, the junction kept 4 bases outside the gene matches. The CDR3 consists of 15 residues. Germline values: CDR1 SGHVS, CDR2 FQNEAQ. CDR3 nucleotides: TGTGCCAGCAGCTTATTTTCGGGGGGGACAGATACGCAGTATTTT. Amino acid sequence: CASSLFSGGTDTQYF.

In its sample, this clone was seen a few times. V usage is TRBV29-1 and J usage is TRBJ1-1, with 7 bases lining up with TRBD1. The ends lost 3 bases at V and 1 base at J; junction bases unmatched: 5. The germline V gene has CDR1 SQVTM and CDR2 ANQGSEA. The CDR3 runs 14 residues. In DNA, the CDR3 is TGCAGCGTTGATATAGGGGGCCCGAACACTGAAGCTTTCTTT. Amino acids: CSVDIGGPNTEAFF.

V is TRBV19 and J is TRBJ1-2, with 7 bases that match TRBD1. This CDR3 region has 14 residues. The germline gives CDR1 LNHDA, CDR2 SQIVND (reference sequence). The V gene end was trimmed by 5 bases and the J gene end by 7 bases; junction bases not matched to a gene: 10. The CDR3 DNA reads as TGTGCCAGTAGTGCCGAGGGGGCGGCGGGTGGCTACACCTTC. It translates to CASSAEGAAGGYTF.

CDR3 residues: CASSQGTGPSYEQYF. The CDR3, as DNA: TGCGCCAGCAGCCAGGGGACAGGGCCCTCCTACGAGCAGTACTTC. The chain couples TRBV4-1 to TRBJ2-7; 9 bases agree with TRBD1. This CDR3 is built from 15 residues. Germline CDR1 reads MGHRA; CDR2 reads YSYEKL. With V trimmed by 3 bases and J by 0 bases, 3 bases remained unmatched.

The rearrangement links TRBV4-1 to TRBJ1-5; D not certain. Germline CDR1 and CDR2: MGHRA and YSYEKL. The CDR3 has 14 residues. Trimming took off 5 bases at V and 2 bases at J, with 10 bases between the two ends. CDR3 sequence: CASSIKGGNQPQHF. In DNA form, the CDR3 reads TGCGCCAGCAGCATTAAGGGAGGCAATCAGCCCCAGCATTTT.

Here the CDR3 DNA reads TGTGCCAGCAGGTCCATACAGGTGAACACTGAAGCTTTCTTT. This translates into CASRSIQVNTEAFF. The chain carries TRBV5-6 and TRBJ1-1, with D tentatively TRBD1 (5 bases). The CDR3 runs 14 residues. The V and J ends lost 5 bases and 0 bases respectively, with 11 bases between them. The germline CDR1 and CDR2 sequences are SGHDT and YYEEEE.

This chain connects TRBV28 to TRBJ2-7; the D gene is possibly TRBD1 (5 bases). Germline V gives CDR1 MDHEN, CDR2 SYDVKM. This CDR3 spans 13 amino acids. The V end was cut by 1 base, the J end by 6 bases, with 10 bases between. CDR3 sequence: CASSLFQGSEQYF. As DNA, the CDR3 is TGTGCCAGCAGTTTATTCCAGGGAAGCGAGCAGTACTTC.

The chain has TRBV6-1 and TRBJ2-2; 7 nucleotides match TRBD2. V gave up 5 bases and J gave up 3 bases; unmatched junction bases: 3. The germline gives CDR1 MNHNS, CDR2 SASEGT. The CDR3 is 14 amino acids. This chain's CDR3 is CASSSGLHTGELFF. DNA for the CDR3: TGTGCCAGCAGTTCGGGACTACACACCGGGGAGCTGTTTTTT.

The V and J genes are TRBV6-1 and TRBJ2-7; 8 bases map to TRBD2. The junction had 7 bases not matched to a gene; V was cut back by 0 bases and J by 3 bases. Germline V gene data show CDR1 as MNHNS and CDR2 as SASEGT. This CDR3 contains 16 residues. This CDR3 is CASSEAGPGGDYEQYF. CDR3 in DNA: TGTGCCAGCAGTGAAGCTGGGCCGGGAGGGGACTACGAGCAGTACTTC.

This clone was recorded only once. The chain couples TRBV4-1 to TRBJ1-2; 10 positions agree with TRBD1. Germline values: CDR1 MGHRA, CDR2 YSYEKL. Losses at the gene ends were 2 bases for V and 3 bases for J; bases not matched to a gene: 9. The CDR3 contains 17 residues. CDR3 protein: CASSQTGTGEEHYGYTF. CDR3 DNA: TGCGCCAGCAGCCAAACGGGGACAGGGGAGGAGCACTATGGCTACACCTTC.

The V and J genes are TRBV27 and TRBJ2-7; tentative D call: TRBD2 (5 bases). V lost 3 bases to trimming and J lost 3 bases, with 9 bases between them. Germline V gives CDR1 MNHEY, CDR2 SMNVEV (reference sequence). The CDR3 runs 13 residues. The CDR3 protein is CASSFASHYEQYF. CDR3 sequence (DNA): TGTGCCAGCAGTTTCGCTAGCCACTACGAGCAGTACTTC.